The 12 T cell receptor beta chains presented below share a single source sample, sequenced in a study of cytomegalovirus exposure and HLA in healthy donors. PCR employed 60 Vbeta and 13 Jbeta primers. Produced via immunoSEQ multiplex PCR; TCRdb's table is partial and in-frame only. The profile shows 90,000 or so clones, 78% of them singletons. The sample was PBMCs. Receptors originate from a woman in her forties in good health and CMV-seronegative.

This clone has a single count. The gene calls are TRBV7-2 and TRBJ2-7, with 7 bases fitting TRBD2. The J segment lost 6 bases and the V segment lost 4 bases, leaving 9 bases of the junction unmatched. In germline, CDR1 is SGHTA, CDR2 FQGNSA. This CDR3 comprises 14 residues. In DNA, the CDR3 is TGTGCCAGCAGCTATCCCTCGGGGAGGGGCGAGCAGTACTTC. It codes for CASSYPSGRGEQYF.

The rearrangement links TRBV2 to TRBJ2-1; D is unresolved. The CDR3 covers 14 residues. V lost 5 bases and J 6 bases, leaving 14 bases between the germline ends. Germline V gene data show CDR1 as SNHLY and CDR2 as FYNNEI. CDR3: CASSFEQPGNEQFF. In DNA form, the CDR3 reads TGTGCCAGCAGTTTCGAGCAGCCGGGCAATGAGCAGTTCTTC.

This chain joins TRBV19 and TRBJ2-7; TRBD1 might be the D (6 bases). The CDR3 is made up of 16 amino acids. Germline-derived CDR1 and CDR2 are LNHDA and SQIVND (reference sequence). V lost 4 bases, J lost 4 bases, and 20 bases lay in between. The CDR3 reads CASSRAGAGTQYEQYF. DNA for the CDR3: TGTGCCAGTAGTAGAGCCGGCGCCGGGACACAATACGAGCAGTACTTC.

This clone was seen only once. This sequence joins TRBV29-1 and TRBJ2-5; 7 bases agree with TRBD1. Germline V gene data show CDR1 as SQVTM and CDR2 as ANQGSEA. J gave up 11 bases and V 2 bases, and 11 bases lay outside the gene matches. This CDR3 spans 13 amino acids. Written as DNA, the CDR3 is TGCAGCGTTGAAACGACAGGGTTCGGACAGCAGTACTTC. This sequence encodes CSVETTGFGQQYF.

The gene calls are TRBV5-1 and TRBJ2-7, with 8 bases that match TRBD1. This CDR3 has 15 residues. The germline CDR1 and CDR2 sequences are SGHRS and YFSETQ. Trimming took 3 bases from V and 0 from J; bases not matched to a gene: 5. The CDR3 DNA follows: TGCGCCAGCAGCTGGACAGGGACAAACTCCTACGAGCAGTACTTC. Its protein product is CASSWTGTNSYEQYF.

The CDR3 reads CASRFSGSDQPQHF. CDR3 in DNA: TGTGCCAGTAGATTTTCAGGGTCAGACCAGCCCCAGCATTTT. The genes are TRBV19 and TRBJ1-5; a possible D gene is TRBD1 (5 bases). This CDR3 comprises 14 residues. V was cut by 6 bases and J by 7 bases, with 16 bases left in between. Germline V lookup: CDR1 LNHDA, CDR2 SQIVND (reference sequence). The full variable domain, its missing parts supplied by reference TRBV19 and TRBJ1-5, is DGGITQSPKYLFRKEGQNVTLSCEQNLNHDAMYWYRQDPGQGLRLIYYSQIVNDFQKGDIAEGYSVSREKKESFPLTVTSAQKNPTAFYLCASRFSGSDQPQHFGDGTRLSIL.

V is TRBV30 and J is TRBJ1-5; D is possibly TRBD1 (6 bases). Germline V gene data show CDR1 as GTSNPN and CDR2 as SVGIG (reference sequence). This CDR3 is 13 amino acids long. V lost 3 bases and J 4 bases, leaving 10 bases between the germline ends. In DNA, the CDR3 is TGTGCCTGGAGCGGACAGCCGAATCAGCCCCAGCATTTT. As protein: CAWSGQPNQPQHF.

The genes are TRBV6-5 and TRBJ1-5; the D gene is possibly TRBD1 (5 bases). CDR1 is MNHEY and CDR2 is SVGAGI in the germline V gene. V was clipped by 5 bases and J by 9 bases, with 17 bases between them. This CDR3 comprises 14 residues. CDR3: CASSLSRLGGPQHF. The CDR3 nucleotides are TGTGCCAGCAGTCTCTCACGGTTGGGGGGGCCCCAGCATTTT.

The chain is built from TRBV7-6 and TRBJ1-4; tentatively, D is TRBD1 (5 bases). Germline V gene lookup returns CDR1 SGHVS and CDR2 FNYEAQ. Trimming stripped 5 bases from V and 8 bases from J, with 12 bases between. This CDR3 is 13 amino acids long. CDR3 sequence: CASSPGLMEKLFF. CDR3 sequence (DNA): TGTGCCAGCAGCCCAGGGTTAATGGAAAAACTGTTTTTT.

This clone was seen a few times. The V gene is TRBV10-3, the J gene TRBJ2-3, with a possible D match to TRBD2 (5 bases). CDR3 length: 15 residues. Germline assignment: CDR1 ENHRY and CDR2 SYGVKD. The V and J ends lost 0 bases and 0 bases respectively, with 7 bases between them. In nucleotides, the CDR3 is TGTGCCATCAGTGAGTCCCCGGGAAGCACAGATACGCAGTATTTT. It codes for CAISESPGSTDTQYF.

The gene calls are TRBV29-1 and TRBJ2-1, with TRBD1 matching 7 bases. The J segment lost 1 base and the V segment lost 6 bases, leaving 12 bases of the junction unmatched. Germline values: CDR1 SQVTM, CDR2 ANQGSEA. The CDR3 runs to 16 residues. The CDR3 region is CSVRARGGASYNEQFF. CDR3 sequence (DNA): TGCAGCGTCCGAGCGCGAGGGGGCGCGTCCTACAATGAGCAGTTCTTC.

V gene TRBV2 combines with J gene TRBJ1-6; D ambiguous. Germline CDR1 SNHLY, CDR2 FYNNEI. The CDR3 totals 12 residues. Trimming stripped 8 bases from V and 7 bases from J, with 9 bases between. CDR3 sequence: CASEDDNSPLHF. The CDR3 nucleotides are TGTGCCAGCGAGGATGACAATTCACCCCTCCACTTT.